The TCR beta chain under discussion was sequenced for a study of vaccination and CD4 T cells after COVID-19. Study-level background: Convalescent donors were composed of six males and four females, of whom two were Hispanic.

Treatment meaning: approximately 10-day PBMC culture with coronavirus spike peptide pools or control peptides (ViraFEST assay). As regards this clonotype: What it binds is not known.

Scientists ran DNA taken from cultured CD4+ T cells through the Oncomine TCR Beta short-read assay for sequencing. Genomic DNA was isolated from cultured CD4+ T cells. TCRdb fed the PCR reads into MiXCR, producing one record per CDR3 protein. The table has under 20,000 distinct CDR3 sequences, 44% seen once. Whole-study results and caveats: Median counts of SARS-CoV-2-reactive clonotypes increased from around 20 to 38; this difference was not significant. Post-infection sampling omitted early timepoints and covered relatively few convalescent patients.

Sequencing was performed on CD4+ T cells from blood, cultured in vitro, taken before SARS-CoV-2 vaccination. The TCR was taken from a human donor who had recovered from COVID-19.

The CDR3 DNA reads TGTGCCAGCAGCTTTTATCAGAGGACCCCTGAAGCTTTCTTT. It is translated as CASSFYQRTPEAFF. This rearrangement joins TRBV11-2 to TRBJ1-1; D gene uncertain. The germline V gene encodes CDR1 SGHAT and CDR2 FQNNGV. The CDR3 has 14 amino acids. V dropped 3 bases and J dropped 6 bases, with 14 bases sitting between them.